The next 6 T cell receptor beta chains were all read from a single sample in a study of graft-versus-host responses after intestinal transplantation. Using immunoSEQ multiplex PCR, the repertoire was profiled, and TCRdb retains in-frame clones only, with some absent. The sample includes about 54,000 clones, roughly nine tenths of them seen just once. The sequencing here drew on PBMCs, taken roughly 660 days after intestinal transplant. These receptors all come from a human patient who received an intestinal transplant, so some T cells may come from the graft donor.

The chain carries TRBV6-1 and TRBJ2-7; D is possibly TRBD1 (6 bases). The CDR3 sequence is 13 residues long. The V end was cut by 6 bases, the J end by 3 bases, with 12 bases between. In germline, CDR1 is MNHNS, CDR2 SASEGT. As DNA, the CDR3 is TGTGCCAGCAGACAGGGAAAGGGCTACGAGCAGTACTTC. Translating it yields CASRQGKGYEQYF.

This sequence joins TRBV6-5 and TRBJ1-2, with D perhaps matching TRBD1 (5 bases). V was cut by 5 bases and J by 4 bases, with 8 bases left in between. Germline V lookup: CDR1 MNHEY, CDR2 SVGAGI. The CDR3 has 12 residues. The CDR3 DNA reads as TGTGCCAGCAGTCGGGGCAGCTATGGCTACACCTTC. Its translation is CASSRGSYGYTF.

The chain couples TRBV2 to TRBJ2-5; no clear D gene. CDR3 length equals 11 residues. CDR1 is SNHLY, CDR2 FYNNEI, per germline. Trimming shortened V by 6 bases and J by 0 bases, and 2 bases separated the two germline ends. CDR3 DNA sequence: TGTGCCAGCAGGAACCAAGAGACCCAGTACTTC. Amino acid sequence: CASRNQETQYF.

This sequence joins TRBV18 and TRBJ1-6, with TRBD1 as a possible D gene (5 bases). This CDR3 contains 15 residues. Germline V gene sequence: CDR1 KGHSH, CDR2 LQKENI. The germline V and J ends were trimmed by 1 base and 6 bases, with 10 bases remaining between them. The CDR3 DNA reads TGTGCCAGCTCACCACAACGGGGCCTTAATTCACCCCTCCACTTT. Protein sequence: CASSPQRGLNSPLHF.

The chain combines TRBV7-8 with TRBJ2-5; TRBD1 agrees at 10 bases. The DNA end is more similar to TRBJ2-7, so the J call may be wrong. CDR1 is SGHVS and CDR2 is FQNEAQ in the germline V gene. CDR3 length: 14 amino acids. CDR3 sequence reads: CASSSRDRGDEQYF. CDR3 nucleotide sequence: TGTGCCAGCAGCTCCCGGGACAGGGGCGACGAGCAGTACTTC.

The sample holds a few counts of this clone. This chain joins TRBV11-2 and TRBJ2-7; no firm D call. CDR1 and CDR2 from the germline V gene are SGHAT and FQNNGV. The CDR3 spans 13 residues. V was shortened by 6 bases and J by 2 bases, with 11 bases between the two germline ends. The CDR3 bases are TGTGCCAGCAGTGTCGGACGGACCTACGAGCAGTACTTC. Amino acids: CASSVGRTYEQYF.